The 20 T cell receptor beta chains presented below share a single source sample, sequenced in a study of blood T cells in healthy people across ages. A J-beta primer mix and a sample-barcoded 5' primer were used in a second PCR of roughly 6 to 12 cycles. TCRdb re-called the 5' RACE reads with MiXCR, one entry per CDR3 protein. The sample consists of about 780,000 distinct CDR3 sequences, less than 60% of them appearing once. Sequencing used blood. The receptors were sampled from an elderly man in good health.

This clonotype was recorded a few times. This chain joins TRBV27 and TRBJ2-7; the match to TRBD1 covers 9 bases. Germline values: CDR1 MNHEY, CDR2 SMNVEV (reference sequence). Trimming at V came to 5 bases and at J to 4 bases, leaving 9 bases not matched to a gene. The CDR3 spans 15 residues. The CDR3 DNA is TGTGCCAGCAGTGCGGCCGGGACAGGGACTTACGAGCAGTACTTC. Its translation is CASSAAGTGTYEQYF.

The J gene is TRBJ2-1, the V gene TRBV30; D gene uncertain. Germline CDR1 is GTSNPN and CDR2 is SVGIG (reference sequence). The CDR3 loop spans 12 amino acids. V dropped 1 base and J dropped 15 bases, with 16 bases sitting between them. The CDR3 nucleotides are TGTGCCTGGAGTGGGGGTGTCCTCCGTCTGTTCTTC. It is translated as CAWSGGVLRLFF.

The chain recombines TRBV7-2 with TRBJ1-4, with a tentative D call TRBD1 (6 bases). V was trimmed by 6 bases and J by 3 bases, leaving 11 bases between them. Germline lookup yields CDR1 SGHTA and CDR2 FQGNSA. This CDR3 is built from 14 residues. The CDR3 spells CASSVRGANEKLFF. CDR3 DNA: TGTGCCAGCAGTGTCAGGGGTGCTAATGAAAAACTGTTTTTT.

Regarding this clonotype: An end of the junction differs from the germline gene, which may be a read error. The chain has TRBV28 and TRBJ1-4; D uncertain. This CDR3 has 12 amino acids. Per germline, CDR1 MDHEN and CDR2 SYDVKM. The DNA for the CDR3 is TGTGCCAGCAGCTTATGGGATGAAAAACTGTTTTTT. It yields the protein CASSLWDEKLFF.

This clonotype showed up just a few times. This chain uses TRBV28 with TRBJ2-1, with D unresolved. The germline CDR1 and CDR2 sequences are MDHEN and SYDVKM. This CDR3 region has 12 residues. Trimming stripped 1 base from V and 9 bases from J, with 7 bases between. The CDR3 here is CASSLYYGEQFF. Here the CDR3 DNA reads TGTGCCAGCAGTTTATATTATGGTGAGCAGTTCTTC.

This sequence joins TRBV20-1 and TRBJ2-2, with TRBD2 matching over 10 bases. Trimming took 5 bases from V and 4 from J; bases not matched to a gene: 7. The length of the CDR3 is 15 residues. The V gene's germline CDR1 is DFQATT and CDR2 SNEGSKA (reference sequence). CDR3 in DNA: TGCAGTGCTGCTAGCGGGAGTTGGGGCACCGGGGAGCTGTTTTTT. Its translation: CSAASGSWGTGELFF.

The chain combines TRBV20-1 with TRBJ2-1; TRBD1 matches at 10 bases. Per germline, CDR1 DFQATT and CDR2 SNEGSKA (reference sequence). The CDR3 has 15 residues. Trimming cost V 6 bases and J 10 bases; bases outside gene matches: 15. This chain's CDR3 is CSAGPGQGISYEQFF. The CDR3 nucleotides are TGCAGTGCGGGACCGGGACAGGGGATTTCCTACGAGCAGTTCTTC.

The J gene is TRBJ2-7, the V gene TRBV12-3 or TRBV12-4; 8 nucleotides match TRBD1. J lost 5 bases, V lost 6 bases, and 6 bases had no gene match. This CDR3 is built from 13 residues. As DNA, the CDR3 is TGTGCCAGCAGATTGACAGGGGTTAACGAGCAGTACTTC. Protein: CASRLTGVNEQYF.

This clonotype was seen a handful of times. V and J are TRBV7-9 and TRBJ2-1; 7 bases match TRBD2. The J segment lost 7 bases and the V segment lost 5 bases, leaving 14 bases of the junction unmatched. Germline values: CDR1 SEHNR, CDR2 FQNEAQ (reference sequence). The CDR3 length is 16 residues. The CDR3 region is CASSQMGGFGGNEQFF. CDR3 sequence (DNA): TGTGCCAGCAGCCAGATGGGAGGGTTTGGAGGAAATGAGCAGTTCTTC.

This clonotype came up many times. A read error is possible here, since a much larger clone lies one base away. V usage is TRBV7-8 and J usage is TRBJ2-1; 9 bases agree with TRBD2. The tail of the sequence fits TRBJ2-7 better, so the J call may be wrong. The germline V gene has CDR1 SGHVS and CDR2 FQNEAQ. The CDR3 is 14 amino acids. CDR3 protein: CASSDSGSYNEQYF. The CDR3 nucleotides are TGTGCCAGCAGCGATAGCGGGAGTTACAATGAGCAGTACTTC.

V and J are TRBV12-3 or TRBV12-4 and TRBJ2-1, with 7 nucleotides matching TRBD2. CDR3 length equals 14 residues. The junction had 11 bases not matched to a gene; V was cut back by 6 bases and J by 9 bases. DNA of the CDR3: TGTGCCAGCAGCCTAGAGGGAGGGCCAAGTGAGCAGTTCTTC. Translated: CASSLEGGPSEQFF.

The chain links TRBV19 to TRBJ2-1; TRBD1 might be the D (6 bases). The CDR3 totals 13 residues. Trimming took off 8 bases at V and 7 bases at J, with 15 bases between the two ends. Germline V gives CDR1 LNHDA, CDR2 SQIVND (reference sequence). Here the CDR3 reads CASSCRGSNEQFF. The CDR3 region has the DNA TGTGCCAGTTCGTGCAGGGGTAGTAATGAGCAGTTCTTC.

The V gene is TRBV29-1, the J gene TRBJ2-7, with 11 bases lining up with TRBD2. V shed 4 bases and J 0 bases; nucleotides not matched to a gene: 5. In germline, CDR1 is SQVTM, CDR2 ANQGSEA. This CDR3 is built from 15 residues. The DNA of the CDR3 is TGCAGCGTTGTCCTTGGGACTAGCGGCTCCTACGAGCAGTACTTC. Residues: CSVVLGTSGSYEQYF.

In this sample, this clonotype turned up a few times. The V gene is TRBV11-1, the J gene TRBJ1-1; no clear D gene. V was clipped by 5 bases and J by 4 bases, with 17 bases between them. In germline, CDR1 is SGHAT, CDR2 FQDESV (reference sequence). CDR3 length: 15 amino acids. CDR3: CASSPQLRAVTEAFF. The CDR3 DNA follows: TGTGCCAGCAGCCCTCAACTACGGGCGGTCACTGAAGCTTTCTTT.

This clonotype was seen many times. The rearrangement links TRBV20-1 to TRBJ2-4; D may be TRBD1 (5 bases). Germline V gives CDR1 DFQATT, CDR2 SNEGSKA (reference sequence). The CDR3 loop spans 15 amino acids. V was shortened by 6 bases and J by 1 base, with 16 bases between the two germline ends. This chain's CDR3 is CSAEIPKGAKNIQYF. For the CDR3, the DNA is TGCAGTGCCGAGATACCTAAGGGGGCCAAAAACATTCAGTACTTC.

The table lists this clonotype with a few counts. This chain links TRBV11-1 with TRBJ2-4; 9 bases are a match to TRBD1. The J call may not be correct, given that the DNA end is closer to TRBJ2-7. Germline V gene sequence: CDR1 SGHAT, CDR2 FQDESV (reference sequence). CDR3 length: 16 amino acids. The CDR3 sequence: CASSLVGQGSSYEQYF. The CDR3 DNA sequence: TGTGCCAGCAGCTTAGTCGGACAGGGGTCGTCCTACGAGCAGTACTTC.

This chain connects TRBV7-2 to TRBJ2-4, with D perhaps being TRBD1 or TRBD2 (5 bases each). Gene TRBJ2-7 matches the end of the DNA better, so the J call may be wrong. The CDR3 is 17 amino acids. Per germline, CDR1 SGHTA and CDR2 FQGNSA. For the CDR3, the DNA is TGTGCCAGCAGCTATAATGGCCGGGGCAGTACCGGGTTCGAGCAGTACTTC. Translating gives CASSYNGRGSTGFEQYF.

The chain combines TRBV7-7 with TRBJ2-1; 9 bases are a match to TRBD1. Trimming at V came to 5 bases and at J to 3 bases, leaving 11 bases not matched to a gene. CDR3 size: 17 residues. Germline V CDR1 and CDR2: SSHAT, FNYEAQ (reference sequence). The CDR3 nucleotides are TGTGCCAGCAGCACCAATACCGGGACAGGGAACTACAATGAGCAGTTCTTC. As protein: CASSTNTGTGNYNEQFF.

This clonotype was found a few times. J is TRBJ2-5 and V is TRBV5-1; TRBD2 is a possible D gene (5 bases). The CDR3 length is 14 residues. Trimming left V 3 bases short and J 4 bases short, with 13 bases between. Germline values: CDR1 SGHRS, CDR2 YFSETQ. CDR3 in amino acids: CASSSGKPGETQYF. The CDR3 nucleotides read TGCGCCAGCAGCTCGGGGAAGCCCGGAGAGACCCAGTACTTC.

In this sample, this clonotype turned up many times. The V gene is TRBV28, the J gene TRBJ2-7; the match to TRBD1 covers 9 bases. V dropped 2 bases and J dropped 6; count of bases not matched to a gene: 11. The CDR3 totals 16 residues. From germline, CDR1 is MDHEN and CDR2 SYDVKM. In DNA, the CDR3 is TGTGCCAGCAGTTTACCTGGACAGGGGTTTAATCGCGAGCAGTACTTC. It encodes CASSLPGQGFNREQYF.